This section outlines one T cell receptor (beta chain) sequence together with its context. Authors' processing steps: Using reference gene primer amplification, nucleated cell counts were estimated. The data were produced by immunoSEQ multiplex PCR, yet TCRdb's version contains in-frame clones alone and is incomplete. V, J and clone size are taken as reported in that table, and D and trimming were inferred from the DNA itself. This table holds 200,000 to 250,000 clones, around 90% found once. The entry originates in a study of blood T cell repertoires in COVID-19. Cohort 3 recovery required two negative PCRs, clearance, or symptom resolution. CDR3 length equals 15 residues. The J segment lost 3 bases and the V segment lost 1 base, leaving 4 bases of the junction unmatched. Germline V gene data show CDR1 as MNHEY and CDR2 as SMNVEV (reference sequence).

This receptor was identified in a woman aged 18-35 years who had recovered from COVID-19. Sample: PBMCs or T cells enriched from blood (not recorded which). The genes are TRBV27 and TRBJ2-3, with 7 bases that match TRBD1. CDR3 residues: CASSLYAGGTDTQYF. The CDR3, as DNA: TGTGCCAGCAGTTTATACGCAGGGGGAACAGATACGCAGTATTTT.